This is a list of T cell receptor beta chains from one sample in a study of T-cell reconstitution after alpha-beta-depleted transplantation in children. MiXCR, run by TCRdb on the PCR reads, gives a single entry per CDR3 protein. There are over 90,000 distinct CDR3 sequences in the sample; approximately 8% occur only once, and roughly 15% lies in the top ten. This specimen consisted of PBMCs, obtained before TCRalphabeta/CD19-depleted stem cell transplant. The receptors stem from a boy between 2 and 10 years old with acute lymphoblastic leukemia, due to receive a stem cell transplant. CDR3s include the opening cysteine and the closing phenylalanine or tryptophan. Fields, in order: V gene, J gene, CDR3 protein.

V: TRBV20-1; J: TRBJ2-1; CDR3: CSATQGEYNEQFF
V: TRBV28; J: TRBJ1-1; CDR3: CASSSDAGTWGPNTEAFF
V: TRBV12-3/TRBV12-4; J: TRBJ2-7; CDR3: CASSLGLALYEQYF
V: TRBV10-3; J: TRBJ2-2; CDR3: CAISPTSGGTGELFF
V: TRBV9; J: TRBJ2-2; CDR3: CASSPMRGVELFF
V: TRBV20-1; J: TRBJ1-1; CDR3: CSAKGTARAETEAFF
V: TRBV18; J: TRBJ2-5; CDR3: CASSPKAYQETQYF
V: TRBV20-1; J: TRBJ1-4; CDR3: CSARVSGNNEKLFF
V: TRBV4-2; J: TRBJ2-3; CDR3: CASSQDGSGGPDTQYF
V: TRBV4-2; J: TRBJ2-1; CDR3: CASSRPGLGNNEQFF
V: TRBV12-3/TRBV12-4; J: TRBJ2-1; CDR3: CASSLQRGGHNEQFF
V: TRBV20-1; J: TRBJ1-5; CDR3: CSARDSGRPNQPQHF
V: TRBV6-4; J: TRBJ2-3; CDR3: CASSDGQGADTQYF
V: TRBV9; J: TRBJ1-1; CDR3: CASSVSGQGRAFF
V: TRBV3-1; J: TRBJ2-7; CDR3: CTRSQTGWAGEGSSYEQYF
V: TRBV24-1; J: TRBJ1-1; CDR3: CATSSDRGDTEAFF
V: TRBV20-1; J: TRBJ2-1; CDR3: CSAKQGVNEQFF
V: TRBV20-1; J: TRBJ2-6; CDR3: CSARAGSSGANVLTF
V: TRBV29-1; J: TRBJ2-3; CDR3: CSVGLAGDTQYF
V: TRBV7-9; J: TRBJ2-1; CDR3: CASSSDGLATNEQFF